The T cell receptor (beta chain) under discussion was sequenced for a study of blood T cells in healthy people across ages (dated by TCRdb to between 2015 and 2017). Some background on the complete study: In model experiments, template switching captured roughly one uniquely barcoded TCR beta cDNA molecule for every two T cells. Age-related changes in TCR beta repertoire diversity were measured in the study by deep sequencing normalized with unique cDNA molecular identifiers. The donors were split into four age groups: young (average approximately 16 years), middle-aged (around 37), aged (about 56) and long-lived (about 82). To avoid experimental bias, donors of different ages were randomly spread across the sequencing lanes. Two additional independent replicas of 1 million unique cDNA reads from the same blood draw were analyzed for two donors (one aged 18 to 29 and one aged 80 or older). Overall results and qualifications from the work: Compared with the aged group, the long-lived group had more naive CD4+ T cells, fewer expanded clones and increased TCR diversity, suggesting age selection. Observed TCR beta diversity per million T cells fell roughly linearly with age, and a significant reduction was already apparent by age roughly 40. The CMV infection status of donors was not known, potentially confounding age-related changes in expanded clonotypes. There was a strong correlation between observed TCR beta diversity and the percentage of naive T cells measured by flow cytometry. Estimates of total diversity based on one million sequenced T cells were considered lower bounds and underestimates. Since profiling was done on bulk unsorted PBMCs, naive and antigen-experienced compartments could not be conclusively compared.

The receptor library was made with 5' RACE. The listed sequencing device is Illumina HiSeq 2500. The second PCR ran for about 6 to 12 cycles and used a J-beta primer mix along with a sample-barcoded 5' primer. A template-switch 5' adaptor carrying 12 random nucleotides introduced a unique molecular identifier onto each TCR beta cDNA molecule. Each sample yielded at least 3 million CDR3-containing paired-end reads. First-strand cDNA synthesis was performed from all RNA using the Mint cDNA synthesis kit, with priming by a TRBC-specific oligonucleotide. All cDNA was treated with uracil-DNA glycosylase and then went through a first 18-cycle PCR with the universal primers M1SS and BC2_uni_R. Turning to the authors' computational methods: Normalization of each sample was performed by random selection of 1 million high-quality reads, each carrying a distinct molecular identifier. Reads with shared molecular identifiers were discarded instead of being binned into consensus sequences. MiTCR, run with a Q25 quality threshold and the strictest error-elimination algorithm, handled CDR3 identification, clonotype clustering and error correction. A nonparametric unseen species model with Euler transformation was used to estimate lower-bound total TCR beta diversity. The public reads were reanalyzed by TCRdb: fastp trimming at Q25, MiXCR alignment, in-frame beta chains only. Rows are unified per CDR3 protein, each entry keeping the most common DNA and genes. TCRdb, rather than the study authors, made the V and J calls. The sample table contains about 1.4 million distinct CDR3 sequences; only one count was recorded for around 59% of them. 6.5% to 8% of the sample lies in the top ten.

This clonotype was detected only once. Which antigen it targets is not known. Within one base of it there is no much larger clone, and no base qualities were kept. For CDR1 and CDR2, the germline V gene lists MDHEN and SYDVKM. From the cysteine up to the phenylalanine, the CDR3 has a length of 15 residues. Only the CDR3 DNA is retained, 45 bases long and in frame from the first base. The junction shows trimming of 6 bases on V and 9 bases on J, and the gene matches do not reach 13 bases of it. Systemically healthy Caucasian individuals from Russia, approximately 39 in total and aged roughly 6 to 100 years, were included as donors. Around 10 milliliters of peripheral blood were collected from each donor into EDTA-treated Vacutainer tubes. PBMCs were isolated by Ficoll-Paque density-gradient centrifugation, with at least 6 million obtained per sample. Total RNA was extracted from PBMCs with Trizol reagent, with at least 5.5 micrograms obtained per sample. Naive CD45RAhigh/CD27high T cell percentages were measured by flow cytometry on a PBMC aliquot from every donor.

The material sequenced was blood. This sequence uses TRBV28 and TRBJ2-1; a stretch of 8 junction bases matches TRBD2. The sequence was collected from a man aged 18 to 30 in good health. The CDR3 loop reads CASSLWTAGGGEQFF. The DNA sequence is given as TGTGCCAGCAGCCTGTGGACTGCGGGGGGAGGTGAGCAGTTCTTC.